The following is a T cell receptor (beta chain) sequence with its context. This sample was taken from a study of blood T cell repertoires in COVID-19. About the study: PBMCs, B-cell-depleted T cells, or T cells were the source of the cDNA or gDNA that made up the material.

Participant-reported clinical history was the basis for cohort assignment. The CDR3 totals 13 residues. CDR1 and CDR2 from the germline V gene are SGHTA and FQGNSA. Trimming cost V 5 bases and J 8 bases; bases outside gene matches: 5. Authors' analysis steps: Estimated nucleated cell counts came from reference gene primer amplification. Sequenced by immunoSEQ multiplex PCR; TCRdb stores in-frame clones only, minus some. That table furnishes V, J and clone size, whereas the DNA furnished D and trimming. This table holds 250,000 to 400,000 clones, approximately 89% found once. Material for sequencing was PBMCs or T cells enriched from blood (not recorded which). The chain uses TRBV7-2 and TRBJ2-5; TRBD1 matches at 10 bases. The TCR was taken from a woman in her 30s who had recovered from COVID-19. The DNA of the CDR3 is TGTGCCAGCAGCCTCCGGGACAGGGGAACCCAGTACTTC. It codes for CASSLRDRGTQYF.